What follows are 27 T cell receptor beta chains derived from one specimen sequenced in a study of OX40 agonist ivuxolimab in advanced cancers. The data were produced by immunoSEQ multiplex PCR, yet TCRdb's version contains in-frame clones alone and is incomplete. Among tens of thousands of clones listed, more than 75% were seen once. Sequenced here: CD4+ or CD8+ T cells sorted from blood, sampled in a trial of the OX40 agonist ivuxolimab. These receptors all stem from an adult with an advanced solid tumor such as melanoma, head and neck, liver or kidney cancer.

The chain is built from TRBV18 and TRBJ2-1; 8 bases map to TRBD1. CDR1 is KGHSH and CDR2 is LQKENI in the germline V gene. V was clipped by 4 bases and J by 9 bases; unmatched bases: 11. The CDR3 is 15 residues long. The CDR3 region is CASSLIHRGAGEQFF. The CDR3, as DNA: TGTGCCAGCTCACTAATCCACAGGGGGGCAGGTGAGCAGTTCTTC. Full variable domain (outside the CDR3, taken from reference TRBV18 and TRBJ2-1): NAGVMQNPRHLVRRRGQEARLRCSPMKGHSHVYWYRQLPEEGLKFMVYLQKENIIDESGMPKERFSAEFPKEGPSILRIQQVVRGDSAAYFCASSLIHRGAGEQFFGPGTRLTVL.

CDR3 region: CAISVGGQNTDTQYF. CDR3 nucleotide sequence: TGTGCCATCAGTGTTGGGGGGCAAAACACAGATACGCAGTATTTT. This chain connects TRBV10-3 to TRBJ2-3, with D perhaps given as TRBD1 or TRBD2 (6 bases each). V was shortened by 4 bases and J by 2 bases, with 13 bases between the two germline ends. The CDR3 runs to 15 residues. The germline CDR1 and CDR2 sequences are ENHRY and SYGVKD.

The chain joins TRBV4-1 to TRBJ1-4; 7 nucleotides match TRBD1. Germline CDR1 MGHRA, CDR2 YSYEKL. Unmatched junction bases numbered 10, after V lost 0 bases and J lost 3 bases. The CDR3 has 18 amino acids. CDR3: CASSQDRGRGQANEKLFF. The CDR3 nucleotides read TGCGCCAGCAGCCAAGACCGGGGAAGGGGGCAAGCTAATGAAAAACTGTTTTTT.

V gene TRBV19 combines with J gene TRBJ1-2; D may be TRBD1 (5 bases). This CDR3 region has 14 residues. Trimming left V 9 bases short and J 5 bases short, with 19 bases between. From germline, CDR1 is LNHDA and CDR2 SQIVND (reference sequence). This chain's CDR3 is CASTPPFDSYGYTF. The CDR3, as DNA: TGTGCCAGCACTCCTCCCTTCGACAGTTATGGCTACACCTTC.

The CDR3 nucleotides read TGTGCCAGCAGCCCGCAGGCTGGCAAAAACATTCAGTACTTC. This gives the protein CASSPQAGKNIQYF. J is TRBJ2-4 and V is TRBV6-1; D is undetermined. Trimming cost V 6 bases and J 3 bases, with 12 bases left between them. The CDR3 has 14 amino acids. Germline lookup yields CDR1 MNHNS and CDR2 SASEGT.

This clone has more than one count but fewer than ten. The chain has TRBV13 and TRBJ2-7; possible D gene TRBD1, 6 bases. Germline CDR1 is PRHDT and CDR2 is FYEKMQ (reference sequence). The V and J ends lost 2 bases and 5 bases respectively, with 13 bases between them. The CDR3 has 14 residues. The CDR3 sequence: CASSLFGQTNEQYF. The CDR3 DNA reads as TGTGCCAGCAGCTTATTTGGACAGACCAACGAGCAGTACTTC.

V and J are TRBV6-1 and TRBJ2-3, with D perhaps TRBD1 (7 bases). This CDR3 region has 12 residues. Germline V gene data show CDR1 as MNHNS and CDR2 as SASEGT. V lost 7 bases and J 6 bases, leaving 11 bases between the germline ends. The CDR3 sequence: CASKAGGDTQYF. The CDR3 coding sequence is TGTGCCAGCAAGGCAGGGGGGGATACGCAGTATTTT.

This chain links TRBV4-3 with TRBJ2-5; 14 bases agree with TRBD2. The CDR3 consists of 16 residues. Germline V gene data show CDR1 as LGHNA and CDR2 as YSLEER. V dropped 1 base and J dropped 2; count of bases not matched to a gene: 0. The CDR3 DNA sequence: TGCGCCAGCAGCCAAGGACTAGCGGGGGGGCAAGAGACCCAGTACTTC. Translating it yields CASSQGLAGGQETQYF.

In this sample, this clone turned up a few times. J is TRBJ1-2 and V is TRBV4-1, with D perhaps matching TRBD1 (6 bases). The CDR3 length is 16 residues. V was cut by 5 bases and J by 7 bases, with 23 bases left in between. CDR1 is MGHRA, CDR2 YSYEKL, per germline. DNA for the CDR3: TGCGCCAGCAGCGCCCCGATGGGGGGGGCCGGTTTTGGCTACACCTTC. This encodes CASSAPMGGAGFGYTF.

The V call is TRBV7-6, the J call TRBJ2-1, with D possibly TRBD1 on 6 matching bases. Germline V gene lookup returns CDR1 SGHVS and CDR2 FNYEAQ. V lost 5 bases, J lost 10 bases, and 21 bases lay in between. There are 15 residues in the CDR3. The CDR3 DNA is TGTGCCAGCAGCCAAAGCTCCCTTTGGGGGCAAGAGCAGTTCTTC. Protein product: CASSQSSLWGQEQFF.

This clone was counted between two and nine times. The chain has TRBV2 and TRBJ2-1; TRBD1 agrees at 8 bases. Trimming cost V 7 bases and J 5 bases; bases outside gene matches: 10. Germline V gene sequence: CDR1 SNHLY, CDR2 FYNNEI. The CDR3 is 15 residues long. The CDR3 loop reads CASTKGQVGDNEQFF. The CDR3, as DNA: TGTGCCAGCACCAAGGGACAGGTAGGCGACAATGAGCAGTTCTTC.

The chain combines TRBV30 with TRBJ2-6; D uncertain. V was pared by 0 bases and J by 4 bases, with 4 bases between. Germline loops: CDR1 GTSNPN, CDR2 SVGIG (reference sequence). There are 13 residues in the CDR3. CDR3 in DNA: TGTGCCTGGAGTGTACAAGGGGCCAACGTCCTGACTTTC. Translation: CAWSVQGANVLTF. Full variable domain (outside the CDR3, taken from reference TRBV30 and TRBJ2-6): SQTIHQWPATLVQPVGSPLSLECTVEGTSNPNLYWYRQAAGRGLQLLFYSVGIGQISSEVPQNLSASRPQDRQFILSSKKLLLSDSGFYLCAWSVQGANVLTFGAGSRLTVL.

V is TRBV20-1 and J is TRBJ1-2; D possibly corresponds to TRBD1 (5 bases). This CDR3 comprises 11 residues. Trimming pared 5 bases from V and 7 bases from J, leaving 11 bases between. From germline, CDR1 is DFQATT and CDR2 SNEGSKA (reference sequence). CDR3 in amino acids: CSARKGFGYTF. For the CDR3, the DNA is TGCAGTGCTCGGAAGGGGTTTGGCTACACCTTC.

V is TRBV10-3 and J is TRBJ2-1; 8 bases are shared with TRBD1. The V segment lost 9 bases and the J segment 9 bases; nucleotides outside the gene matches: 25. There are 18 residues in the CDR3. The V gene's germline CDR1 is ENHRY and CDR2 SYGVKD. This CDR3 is CAILTNRGGGTGPSEQFF. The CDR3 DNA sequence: TGTGCCATTCTTACGAACAGGGGAGGAGGGACAGGACCCTCTGAGCAGTTCTTC.

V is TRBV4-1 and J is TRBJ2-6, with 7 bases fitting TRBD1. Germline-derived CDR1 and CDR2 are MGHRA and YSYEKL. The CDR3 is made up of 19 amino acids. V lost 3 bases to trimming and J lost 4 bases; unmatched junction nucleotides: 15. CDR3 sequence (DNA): TGCGCCAGCAGCCACCCCAGTGGCCGTACAGGGGCCGGGGCCAACGTCCTGACTTTC. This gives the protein CASSHPSGRTGAGANVLTF.

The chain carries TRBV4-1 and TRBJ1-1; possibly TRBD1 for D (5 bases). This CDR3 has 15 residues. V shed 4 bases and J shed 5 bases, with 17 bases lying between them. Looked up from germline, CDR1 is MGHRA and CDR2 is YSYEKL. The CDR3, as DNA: TGCGCCAGCAGCCCAAAGGGGATAGGAGGGACTGAAGCTTTCTTT. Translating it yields CASSPKGIGGTEAFF.

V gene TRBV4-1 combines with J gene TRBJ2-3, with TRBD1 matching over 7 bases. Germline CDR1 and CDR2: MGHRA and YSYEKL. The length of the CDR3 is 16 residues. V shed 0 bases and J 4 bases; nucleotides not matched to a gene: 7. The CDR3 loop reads CASSQDSATGSDTQYF. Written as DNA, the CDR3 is TGCGCCAGCAGCCAAGATTCGGCGACAGGGTCAGATACGCAGTATTTT.

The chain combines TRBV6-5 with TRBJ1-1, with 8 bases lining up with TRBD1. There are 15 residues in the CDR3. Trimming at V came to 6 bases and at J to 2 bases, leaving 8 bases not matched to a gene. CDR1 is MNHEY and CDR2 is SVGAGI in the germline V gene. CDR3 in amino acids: CASSSGQGGNTEAFF. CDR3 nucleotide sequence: TGTGCCAGCAGCTCCGGACAGGGAGGAAACACTGAAGCTTTCTTT.

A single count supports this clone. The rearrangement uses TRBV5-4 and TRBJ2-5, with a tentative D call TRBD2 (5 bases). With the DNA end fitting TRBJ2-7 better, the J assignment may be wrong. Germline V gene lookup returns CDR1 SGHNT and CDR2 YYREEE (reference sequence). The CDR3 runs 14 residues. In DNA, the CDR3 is TGTGCCAGCAGCTTGTTGAGCGGAACCAGCGAGCAGTACTTC. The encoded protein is CASSLLSGTSEQYF.

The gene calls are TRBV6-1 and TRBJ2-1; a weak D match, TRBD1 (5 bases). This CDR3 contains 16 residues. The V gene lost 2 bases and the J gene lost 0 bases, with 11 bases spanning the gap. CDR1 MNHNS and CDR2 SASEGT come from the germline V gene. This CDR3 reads CASSETTGSSYNEQFF. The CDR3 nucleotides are TGTGCCAGCAGTGAAACTACAGGCAGCTCCTACAATGAGCAGTTCTTC.

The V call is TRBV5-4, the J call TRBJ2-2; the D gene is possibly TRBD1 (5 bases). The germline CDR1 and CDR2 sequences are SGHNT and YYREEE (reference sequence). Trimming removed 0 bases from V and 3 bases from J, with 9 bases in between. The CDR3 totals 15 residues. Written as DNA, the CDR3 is TGTGCCAGCAGCTTGGGACAGAGCCACACCGGGGAGCTGTTTTTT. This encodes CASSLGQSHTGELFF.

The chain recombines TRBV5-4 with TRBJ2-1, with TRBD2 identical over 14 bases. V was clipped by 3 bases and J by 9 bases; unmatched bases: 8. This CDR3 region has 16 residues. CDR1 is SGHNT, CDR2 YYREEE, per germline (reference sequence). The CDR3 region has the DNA TGTGCCAGCAGCTCATCGGGACTAGCGGGGGTGGCTGAGCAGTTCTTC. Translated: CASSSSGLAGVAEQFF.

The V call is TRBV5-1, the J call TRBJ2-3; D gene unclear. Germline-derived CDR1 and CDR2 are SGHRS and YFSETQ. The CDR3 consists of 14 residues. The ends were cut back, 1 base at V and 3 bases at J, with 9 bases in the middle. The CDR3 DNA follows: TGCGCCAGCAGCTTGACCCCAGATACAGATACGCAGTATTTT. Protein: CASSLTPDTDTQYF.

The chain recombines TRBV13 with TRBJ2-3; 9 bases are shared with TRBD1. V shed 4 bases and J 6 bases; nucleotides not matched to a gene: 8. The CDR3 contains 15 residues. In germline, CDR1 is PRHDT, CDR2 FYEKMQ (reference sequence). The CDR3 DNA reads TGTGCCAGCAGCTCGGACAGGGGAGTAGGGGATACGCAGTATTTT. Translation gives CASSSDRGVGDTQYF.

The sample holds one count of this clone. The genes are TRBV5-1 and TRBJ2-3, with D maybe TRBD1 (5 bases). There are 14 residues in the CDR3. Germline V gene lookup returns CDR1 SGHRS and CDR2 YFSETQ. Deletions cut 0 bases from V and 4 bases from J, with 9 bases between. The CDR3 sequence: CASSLGQWADTQYF. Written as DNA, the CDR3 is TGCGCCAGCAGCTTGGGACAGTGGGCAGATACGCAGTATTTT.

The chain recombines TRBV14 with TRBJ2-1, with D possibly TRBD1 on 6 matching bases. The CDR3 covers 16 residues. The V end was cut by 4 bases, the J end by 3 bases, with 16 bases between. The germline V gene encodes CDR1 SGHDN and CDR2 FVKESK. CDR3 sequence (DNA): TGTGCCAGCAGCCGCCCCCAGGGGAGAGACTACAATGAGCAGTTCTTC. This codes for CASSRPQGRDYNEQFF.

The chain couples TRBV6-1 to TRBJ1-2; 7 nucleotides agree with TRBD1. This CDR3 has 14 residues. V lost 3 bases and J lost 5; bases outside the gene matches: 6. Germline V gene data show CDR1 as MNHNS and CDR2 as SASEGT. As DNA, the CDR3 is TGTGCCAGCAGTGATAGCTACAGGGGTTATGGCTACACCTTC. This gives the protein CASSDSYRGYGYTF.